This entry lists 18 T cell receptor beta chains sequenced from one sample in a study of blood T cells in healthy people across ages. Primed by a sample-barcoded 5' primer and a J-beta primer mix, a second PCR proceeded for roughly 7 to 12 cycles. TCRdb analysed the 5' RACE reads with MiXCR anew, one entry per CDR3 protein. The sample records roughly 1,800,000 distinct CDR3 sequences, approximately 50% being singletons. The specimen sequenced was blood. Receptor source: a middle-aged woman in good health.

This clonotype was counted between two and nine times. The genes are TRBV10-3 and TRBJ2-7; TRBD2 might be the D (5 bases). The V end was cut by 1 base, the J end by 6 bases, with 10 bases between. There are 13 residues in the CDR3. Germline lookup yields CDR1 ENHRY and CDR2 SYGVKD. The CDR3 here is CAISELEGSEQYF. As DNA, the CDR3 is TGTGCCATCAGTGAGTTGGAAGGGAGCGAGCAGTACTTC.

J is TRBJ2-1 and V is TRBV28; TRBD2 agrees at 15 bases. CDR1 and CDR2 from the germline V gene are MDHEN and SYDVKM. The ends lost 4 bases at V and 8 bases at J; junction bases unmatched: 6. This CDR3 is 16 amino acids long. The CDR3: CASSSGLAGGRDEQFF. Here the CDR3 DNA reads TGTGCCAGCAGTTCCGGACTAGCGGGGGGGAGGGATGAGCAGTTCTTC. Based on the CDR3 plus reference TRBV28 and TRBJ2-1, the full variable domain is DVKVTQSSRYLVKRTGEKVFLECVQDMDHENMFWYRQDPGLGLRLIYFSYDVKMKEKGDIPEGYSVSREKKERFSLILESASTNQTSMYLCASSSGLAGGRDEQFFGPGTRLTVL.

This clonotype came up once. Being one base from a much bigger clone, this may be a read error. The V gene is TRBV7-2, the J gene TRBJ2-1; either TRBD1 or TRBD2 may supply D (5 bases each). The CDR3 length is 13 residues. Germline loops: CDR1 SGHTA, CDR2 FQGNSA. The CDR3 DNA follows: TGTGCCAGCAGCTGGGACGGCTACAGTGAGCAGTTCTTC. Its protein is CASSWDGYSEQFF.

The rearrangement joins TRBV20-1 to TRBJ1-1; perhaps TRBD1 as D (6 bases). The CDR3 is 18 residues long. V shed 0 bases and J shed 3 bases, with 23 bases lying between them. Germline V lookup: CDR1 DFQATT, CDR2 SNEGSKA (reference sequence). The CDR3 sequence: CSARDLYGGGWEDTEAFF. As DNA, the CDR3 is TGCAGTGCTAGAGATCTCTATGGGGGGGGCTGGGAGGACACTGAAGCTTTCTTT.

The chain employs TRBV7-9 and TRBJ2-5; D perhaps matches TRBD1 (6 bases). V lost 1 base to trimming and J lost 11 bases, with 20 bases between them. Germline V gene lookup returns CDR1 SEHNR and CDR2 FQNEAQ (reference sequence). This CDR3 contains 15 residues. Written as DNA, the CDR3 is TGTGCCAGCAGCTTAGGACGGGCCAGGGACAATGAGCAGTACTTC. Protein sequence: CASSLGRARDNEQYF.

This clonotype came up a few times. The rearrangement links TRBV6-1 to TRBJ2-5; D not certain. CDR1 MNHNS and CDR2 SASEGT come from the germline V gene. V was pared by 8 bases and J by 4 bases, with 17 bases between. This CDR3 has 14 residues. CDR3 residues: CASQDAGSRETQYF. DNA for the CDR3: TGTGCCAGCCAGGACGCTGGATCCCGAGAGACCCAGTACTTC.

In DNA form, the CDR3 reads TGTGCCAGCAGGATCGGGACAGGGGGCGCGTTCAATGGCTACACCTTC. Translation: CASRIGTGGAFNGYTF. The chain couples TRBV6-1 to TRBJ1-2; 12 nucleotides align to TRBD1. V was pared by 6 bases and J by 6 bases, with 11 bases of the junction left unmatched. Germline CDR1 is MNHNS and CDR2 is SASEGT. The CDR3 is made up of 16 amino acids.

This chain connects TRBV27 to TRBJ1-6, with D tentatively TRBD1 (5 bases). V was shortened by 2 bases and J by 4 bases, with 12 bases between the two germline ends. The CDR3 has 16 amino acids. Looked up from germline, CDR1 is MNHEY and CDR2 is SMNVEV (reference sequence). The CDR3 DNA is TGTGCCAGCAGTTTAACAGGAAACTTTTATAATTCACCCCTCCACTTT. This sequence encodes CASSLTGNFYNSPLHF.

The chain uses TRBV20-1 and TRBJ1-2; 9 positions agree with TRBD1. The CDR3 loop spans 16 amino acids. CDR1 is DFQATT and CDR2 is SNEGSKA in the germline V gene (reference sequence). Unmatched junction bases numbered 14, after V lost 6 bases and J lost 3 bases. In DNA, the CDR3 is TGCAGTGCCCCAAGACAGGGGGGGATAAGAGACTATGGCTACACCTTC. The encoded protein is CSAPRQGGIRDYGYTF.

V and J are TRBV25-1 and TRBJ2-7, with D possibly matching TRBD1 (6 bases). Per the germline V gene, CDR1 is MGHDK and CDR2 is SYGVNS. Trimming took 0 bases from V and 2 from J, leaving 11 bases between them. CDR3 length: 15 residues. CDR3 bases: TGTGCCAGCAGTGAATACTCGACAGGAACCTACGAGCAGTACTTC. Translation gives CASSEYSTGTYEQYF.

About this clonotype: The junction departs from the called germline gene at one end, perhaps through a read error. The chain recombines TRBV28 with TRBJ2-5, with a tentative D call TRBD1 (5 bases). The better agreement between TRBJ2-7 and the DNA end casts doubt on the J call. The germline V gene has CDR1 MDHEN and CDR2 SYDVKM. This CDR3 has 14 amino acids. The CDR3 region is CVSSQVQGSYEQYF. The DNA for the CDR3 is TGTGTCAGCAGTCAGGTCCAGGGAAGTTACGAGCAGTACTTC.

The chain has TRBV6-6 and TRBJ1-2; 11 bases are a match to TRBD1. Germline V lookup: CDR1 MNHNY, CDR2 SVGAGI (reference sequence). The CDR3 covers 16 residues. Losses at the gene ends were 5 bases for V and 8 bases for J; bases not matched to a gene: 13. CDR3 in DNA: TGTGCCAGCAGTCATCTTCGGGGGGGACAGGGGGAGGGCTACACCTTC. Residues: CASSHLRGGQGEGYTF.

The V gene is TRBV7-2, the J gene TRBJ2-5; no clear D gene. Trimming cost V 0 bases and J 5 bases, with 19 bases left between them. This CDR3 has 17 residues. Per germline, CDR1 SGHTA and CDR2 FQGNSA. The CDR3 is CASSLASALGEVETQYF. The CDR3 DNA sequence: TGTGCCAGCAGCTTAGCGTCGGCCCTAGGTGAGGTGGAGACCCAGTACTTC.

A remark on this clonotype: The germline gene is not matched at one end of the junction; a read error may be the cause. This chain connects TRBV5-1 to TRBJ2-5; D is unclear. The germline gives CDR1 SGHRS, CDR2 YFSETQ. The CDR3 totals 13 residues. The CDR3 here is CASSLNSQETLYF. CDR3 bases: TGCGCCAGCAGCTTAAACTCCCAAGAGACCCTGTACTTC.

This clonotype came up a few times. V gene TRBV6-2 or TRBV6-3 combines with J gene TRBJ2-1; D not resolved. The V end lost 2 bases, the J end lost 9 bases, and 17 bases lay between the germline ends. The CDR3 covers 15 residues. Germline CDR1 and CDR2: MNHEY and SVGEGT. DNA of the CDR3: TGTGCCAGCAGTTACACACTGGTAATTACAACTGAGCAGTTCTTC. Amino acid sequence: CASSYTLVITTEQFF.

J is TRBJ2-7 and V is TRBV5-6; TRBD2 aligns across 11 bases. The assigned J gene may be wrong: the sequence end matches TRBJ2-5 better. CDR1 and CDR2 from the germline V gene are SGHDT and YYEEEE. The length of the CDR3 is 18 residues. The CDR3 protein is CASSHLLSGTSGQETQYF. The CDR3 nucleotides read TGTGCCAGCAGCCACCTACTTTCTGGGACTAGCGGTCAAGAGACCCAGTACTTC.

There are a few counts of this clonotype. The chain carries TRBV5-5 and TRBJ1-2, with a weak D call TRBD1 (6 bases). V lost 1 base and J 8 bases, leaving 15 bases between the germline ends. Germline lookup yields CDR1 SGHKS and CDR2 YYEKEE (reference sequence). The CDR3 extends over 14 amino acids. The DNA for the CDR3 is TGTGCCAGCAGCTTGTACGACGGGACAAGCGGCTACACCTTC. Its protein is CASSLYDGTSGYTF.

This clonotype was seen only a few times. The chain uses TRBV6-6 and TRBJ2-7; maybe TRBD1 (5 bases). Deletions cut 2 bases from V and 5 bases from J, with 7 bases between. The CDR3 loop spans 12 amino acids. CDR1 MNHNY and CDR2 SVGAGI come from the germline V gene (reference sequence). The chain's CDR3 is CASSYVDNEQYF. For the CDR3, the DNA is TGTGCCAGCAGTTACGTGGACAACGAGCAGTACTTC.